This T cell receptor beta chain was obtained from a study of cytomegalovirus exposure and HLA in healthy donors (dated by TCRdb to the late 2010s). In terms of the full investigation: In an earlier analysis of around 540 of the donors, about 260 Gb of sequence data and 117 million unique TCR beta sequences from about 179 million T cells were reported. An early release covering 550 to 700 HLA-typed donors comprised roughly 300 gigabases of sequencing data and 85 million to 100 million unique TCR sequences. Of the 300 to 500 genotyped donors, less than 85% were placed in the genetic ancestry cluster associated with self-reported Caucasian donors. The aim of the study was to test whether cataloging public T cell receptors could identify signatures of past pathogen exposure. Using immunosequencing, the study profiled T cell repertoires from 666 subjects and related those repertoires to cytomegalovirus serostatus. Along with the 666-subject first cohort, a separate validation cohort of roughly 110 different subjects was used. The study combined high-throughput TCR immunosequencing, statistical association of individual TCRs with disease status, and machine learning to predict cytomegalovirus infection status. In a later analysis, previously published TCR beta repertoires from several hundred donors were re-analyzed and high-resolution HLA genotyping was added so that TCR occurrence patterns could be studied. Rather than drawing on any new phenotypic data, the later analysis identified candidate immune exposures from TCR beta sequences and the way those sequences occurred across donors. To decide whether each TCR beta V gene segment behaved as functional or pseudogenic, an earlier analysis of approximately 620 of the donors relied on high-throughput TCR beta sequencing. Donor age, sex, ethnicity and CMV serostatus were compiled together with the repertoire data. A later genetic analysis took genome-wide SNP genotypes for about three fifths of the 666 donors and used that subset as a discovery cohort. Every discovery cohort repertoire had been produced on one sequencing platform. HLA typing covered class I and class II loci at four-digit resolution. The number of donors typed differed by locus, with about 629-630 for A, B, C, DRB1 and DQB1, 522 for DQA1, some 570 for DPA1, and around 450 for DPB1. Four to six DR-DQ haplotypes were handled as single units for association and clustering, since linkage in the cohort was strong. On average, around 240,000 unique TCR beta nucleotide sequences were sequenced per donor among 398 genotyped donors of the cohort, with about 19% of those sequences being non-productive. Study-wide conclusions, independent of this receptor: The authors suggested that the approach could potentially be extended to other disease states and immunological phenotypes. According to a later analysis, TCR association rates differed among HLA loci, with DRB1 alleles showing the most associated TCRs and HLA-C alleles showing the fewest. Only TCR beta chains were sequenced in this cohort, and the absence of alpha or paired-chain data limited detectable features. HLA typing was unavailable for some donors at each locus, so association tests used only the typed subset. Because counts were too low, 15 to 20 rarely observed V segments, including chromosome 9 orphons, were left out of the earlier analysis of about 500 of the donors. The sequencing pipeline was judged likely to have produced a cluster of highly shared sequence variants as a technical artifact. Sequencing depth was assumed to be roughly uniform across donors in the presence/absence analyses, though that assumption may not hold. In a later analysis, HLA-associated TCR beta chains were found to be more clonally expanded and to have lower generation probabilities than equally common non-associated chains. Most TCR sequences were seen in very few donors, while some public TCRs were found in many individuals. The study listed 164 TCR beta chains as associated with cytomegalovirus. In vitro tests confirmed that a few of the cytomegalovirus-associated TCR beta chains recognize cytomegalovirus antigens. In both the original and validation cohorts, the classifier was reported to diagnose cytomegalovirus status with high specificity and sensitivity. When HLA alleles, especially DR and DQ, strongly co-occurred, TCR associations were difficult to assign to individual alleles. Most CMV-associated TCR beta chains appeared to be HLA-restricted in a later analysis, and the HLA associations seemed to be driven largely by CMV exposure. The 87-base-pair reads could not distinguish some IMGT-functional V segments, including TRBV6-2 and TRBV6-3, so those segments were excluded. In an earlier analysis of around 500 of the donors, most TCR beta V segments appeared in productive rearrangements about 87% or about 30% of the time, broadly matching IMGT annotations. A later genetic analysis reported fewer N-insertions in productive TCRs among donors in an Asian-associated ancestry cluster than the roughly 700-donor mean. In a later analysis, over 15,000 TCR beta sequences were associated with specific HLA alleles at a false discovery rate of 0.05. A further reported finding was that TCR beta sequences accurately predicted the HLA-A and HLA-B alleles for most subjects in the first cohort. Several of the top co-occurrence clusters appeared to be linked to parvovirus B19, influenza, CMV and Epstein-Barr virus, according to a later analysis. A later genetic analysis associated a missense DCLRE1C variant with V-gene and J-gene trimming of TCR beta chains, and an independent cohort replicated the association. Linkage disequilibrium might explain the correlated functional status among segregating V segments, but an unknown experimental factor could not be ruled out. The only immune exposure information available for the cohort was CMV serostatus.

As for this clone: The antigen this receptor binds is unknown. Base quality data are lacking; no much larger clone is found one base away.

The germline V gene encodes CDR1 SGHVS and CDR2 FNYEAQ. The CDR3, cysteine through phenylalanine, is 18 amino acids long. Only the CDR3 DNA stays, 54 bases, in frame from base 1. Trimmed from V: 5 bases; trimmed from J: 1 base; junction bases lacking a gene match: 5. The cohort was made up of 666 healthy bone marrow donors. All cohort members were sampled while nominally healthy, although unrecorded immune exposures were likely present. The donor was CMV seronegative and belonged to the group of 380 or so seronegative cohort members. A peripheral blood sample was collected from each donor, and TCR beta sequencing was performed on peripheral blood mononuclear cells. Genomic DNA was extracted from the blood cell samples with the Qiagen DNeasy Blood Extraction Kit. Library preparation used the immunoSEQ multiplex PCR assay. For the multiplex PCR, a mixture combining 60 forward primers for TCR Vbeta segments and 13 reverse primers for TCR Jbeta segments was used. The CDR3 region of rearranged TCR beta genes was amplified from genomic DNA with a multiplex PCR assay. On the Illumina HiSeq System, the amplified TCR beta libraries were sequenced as 87-base-pair reads. The study's own analysis went as follows. Across the roughly 640 repertoires, a later analysis counted roughly 84 million unique TCR beta chains, roughly 11 million of which were shared by at least two donors. To remove PCR and sequencing errors, raw reads were error-corrected and collapsed into unique sequences using a nearest-neighbor algorithm that merged closely related sequences. To assign V, D and J gene segments, CDR3 sequences were aligned to IMGT reference sequences. For a sequence to be retained, at least a six-nucleotide match to both a V gene segment and a J gene segment was required. Rearrangements were classified as productive when the CDR3 lacked stop codons and remained in frame with V and J, and all other rearrangements were classified as non-productive. CDR3 was defined by IMGT convention, running from the second conserved V-encoded cysteine to the conserved J-encoded phenylalanine. The earlier analysis of fewer than 750 of the donors excluded sequences that lacked an unambiguous match to a single V gene segment. In an earlier analysis of approximately 500 of the donors, a V segment was called functional when productive rearrangements were above 56.7%, and segregating when the standard deviation between donors exceeded 5%. To diagnose cytomegalovirus status from the catalog of TCR beta chain sequences, a statistical classification framework was built. A later analysis assigned V and J genes by comparing TCR nucleotide sequences with IMGT/GENE-DB human TR gene sequences. In a later analysis, CDR3 sequences and most-parsimonious VDJ recombination scenarios were assigned using the TCRdist pipeline. A later analysis defined each TCR beta chain by its CDR3 amino acid sequence plus V-gene family, and excluded reads lacking a unique V-gene family. To address suspected cross-contamination and a sequencing artifact, a later analysis removed roughly 640 highly shared, low-generation-probability nucleotide sequences. In a later analysis, a clonal expansion index was calculated for each public chain from normalized within-repertoire ranks of inferred template counts. A later analysis computed generation probabilities with a VDJ recombination model fitted to out-of-frame rearrangements, and checked the results against IGoR. In a later analysis, TCR-TCR, TCR-HLA and TCR-CMV co-occurrence was scored with hypergeometric tests, and a repertoire-size bias correction was applied to TCR pairs. To estimate false discovery rates, a later analysis permuted the HLA or CMV assignments 20 times. In a later analysis, co-occurring TCRs were grouped with DBSCAN, and TCRdist sequence similarity was added when clustering was performed within HLA-allele-positive subsets. For co-occurrence clustering, repertoires with fewer than 30,000 or more than 120,000 public chains were excluded, along with four to six repertoires with anomalous nucleotide sharing. The table comes from immuneACCESS by way of TCRdb, which keeps in-frame sequences with V and J called. Part of the clones is missing from these tables; in studies checked, under half for an unresolved V gene and the rest for unknown reasons. V and J calls and clone size are copied from that table; D and trimming were computed from the DNA. Recorded for this sample are approximately 150,000 clones; around 70% of them occurred a single time. The ten largest make up 2% to 2.5% of the sample.

The sequence links TRBV7-6 to TRBJ2-2; the junction holds 15 bases that match TRBD2. The sequenced material came from PBMCs. The sequence came from a man in his forties in good health and CMV-seronegative. CDR3 loop: CASSSGTSGRWNTGELFF. The DNA reads as follows: TGTGCCAGCAGCAGCGGGACTAGCGGGAGGTGGAACACCGGGGAGCTGTTTTTT.